The clone carrying this TCR beta chain was seen ten or more times. What it binds is not known. This record comes from a study of read filtering for tumor transcriptome and immune sequencing. Study background: By R-ISS, stages I, II and III held approximately 8, 16 and 7 patients. The study, taken as a whole, reports: IR-seq captured clonotypes deeper and more reliably than RNA-seq. This fraction held mixed bone marrow immune cells after CD138-negative sorting.

Bone marrow was sampled from every patient at the time of active disease. Germline CDR1 is KGHSH and CDR2 is LQKENI. V was clipped by 3 bases and J by 0 bases, with 5 bases between them. CDR3 size: 13 residues. This library used approximately 370 ng RNA and molecular barcoded adaptors spanning alpha/delta and beta/gamma chains. MiXCR, applied by TCRdb to the reads, yields one record per CDR3 protein. The table lists 90,000 or so distinct CDR3 sequences, under 25% of them singletons. V and J are TRBV18 and TRBJ2-5; D call uncertain. The sequence was obtained from a donor at least 40 years old with multiple myeloma. The sample comprised a population of CD138-negative cells sorted from bone marrow. The CDR3 reads CASSPRDQETQYF. CDR3 nucleotides: TGTGCCAGCTCACCCAGAGACCAAGAGACCCAGTACTTC.